This TCR beta chain was captured by sequencing in a study of beta chain features in type 1 diabetes. Study-level results: Patients and controls would share equally any PCR tilt toward shorter templates. Patients' naive, central memory and Treg TCRB repertoires seemed closer to one another than those of healthy donors.

Sequencing targeted expressed TCRB transcripts, as all isolated RNA had been reverse transcribed. Sequenced by immunoSEQ multiplex PCR; TCRdb stores in-frame clones only, minus some. The table has some 900,000 clones, 15% to 20% seen once; the top ten hold 0.023%. Details on this clone: Antigen unknown.

V was shortened by 2 bases and J by 4 bases, with 9 bases between the two germline ends. Germline values: CDR1 SGHRS, CDR2 YFSETQ. CDR3 length equals 14 residues. The chain carries TRBV5-1 and TRBJ2-2; D gene unclear. This receptor was identified in a young woman in good health. Sequenced material: naive CD4+ T cells from blood. CDR3 region: CASSFVRSTGELFF. The CDR3, as DNA: TGCGCCAGCAGCTTTGTCAGAAGCACCGGGGAGCTGTTTTTT. Based on the CDR3 plus reference TRBV5-1 and TRBJ2-2, the full variable domain is KAGVTQTPRYLIKTRGQQVTLSCSPISGHRSVSWYQQTPGQGLQFLFEYFSETQRNKGNFPGRFSGRQFSNSRSEMNVSTLELGDSALYLCASSFVRSTGELFFGEGSRLTVL.